This TCR beta chain was found in a study of beta chain features in type 1 diabetes (dated by TCRdb to between 2018 and 2020). Notes on the research overall: Mean age, gender distribution, total cell number and subset yield were not different between patients and healthy donors. Across all samples, approximately 100 million sorted cells were examined, and cell number per subset correlated strongly with RNA yield. The study compared TCRB repertoires of sorted circulating CD4+ T cell subsets between recently diagnosed type 1 diabetes patients and matched healthy donors. Naive and central memory subsets were obtained from all 28 donors, but regulatory and stem cell-like memory subsets were isolated from only 8 patients and roughly 8 healthy donors. Beyond this particular receptor, the publication reports: The naive, central memory and regulatory TCRB repertoires appeared to resemble one another more closely among patients than among healthy donors. Sequencing cDNA rather than genomic DNA could over-represent highly expressing activated cells, although activation and CD3 levels did not differ between groups. Type 1 diabetes patients showed a moderate but significant shortening of TCRB CDR3 length in all four CD4+ subsets. Shorter templates might be favored by PCR, yet because patient and control samples were amplified and corrected together, any such skew would affect both groups equally. At VDJ recombination sites, type 1 diabetes patients had fewer insertions and more deleted nucleotides, which implies abnormalities in thymic rearrangement. Because the HLA sub-analyses included only small numbers of individuals, any influence of HLA type on TCRB rearrangement was left unresolved.

This clone was seen more than once but under ten times. Its antigen has not been determined. Qualities for individual bases were not recorded, and no much larger clone is one base off. According to the germline V gene (reference sequence), CDR1 reads DFQATT and CDR2 reads SNEGSKA. From cysteine to phenylalanine, the CDR3 is 10 amino acids long. Only the CDR3 portion is preserved as DNA: 30 bases, with reading frame beginning at the first base. The junction carries 5 bases between V and J, which are trimmed by 6 bases and 4 bases respectively. The entire isolated RNA was reverse transcribed using the High Capacity cDNA Reverse Transcription Kit, and thus expressed TCRB transcripts were sequenced. Deep immunoSEQ sequencing was applied to naive, central memory and regulatory T cell samples, giving an average of about 3.6 million total reads per sample. Sorted cells were lysed in RLT buffer and RNA was extracted with DNase-treated RNeasy Micro or Mini kits, depending on cell number. Each cell subset was processed on its own to prevent cross-contamination, while patient and healthy donor samples were processed together. TCRB sequences were amplified from cDNA with the immunoSEQ multiplex PCR, producing 87-bp fragments spanning the CDR3 region. Amplicons were sequenced on the Illumina HiSeq platform. The authors' pipeline ran thus. PCR bias was corrected computationally using synthetic template baselines, and reads within Hamming distance 2 were collapsed, with unmergeable singletons discarded. By aligning reads against IMGT, V, D and J genes, CDR3 length, and insertions or deletions at six rearrangement sites were assigned. Within each subset, clonotype counts were normalized to sorted cell number, and only after that were true diversity and Gini coefficients computed with the tcR R package. The overlap coefficient, calculated on TCRB nucleotide sequences, was used to measure repertoire sharing. As a proxy for the pre-selection repertoire, out-of-frame TCRB sequences from naive cells were analyzed. The immuneACCESS repertoire file appears here via TCRdb, limited to in-frame rearrangements. These files lack a portion of the clones; in checked studies, under half of the deficit traces to unresolved V genes, and the cause of the others is not known. That table gives V, J and clone size, and the DNA gave D and trimming. The sample table records hundreds of thousands of clones; over 11% of these occur just once. Jointly, the top ten make up 0.03% to 0.04% of the sample.

A single peripheral blood draw of about 116 mL on average was collected from each donor into heparinised tubes. A BD FACSAria II was used to sort naive, central memory, regulatory and stem cell-like memory CD4+ T cells with a panel that included CD45RO, CCR7, CD25, CD127, CD95 and CD27. A purity above 98% was achieved for all sorted populations. PBMCs were isolated right away by Lymphoprep density gradient centrifugation and were stained directly, without culture. So that batch effects would be minimized, each experiment stained and sorted samples in pairs, pairing one healthy donor with one patient.

The chain is assembled from TRBV20-1 and TRBJ2-3, with the D gene call left open. Material for sequencing was naive CD4+ T cells from blood. The meaning of the sample's cell subset or site label: true naive CD4+ T cells. The clonotype was recovered from a man aged 18-30 years with type 1 diabetes. The nucleotide sequence reads as follows: TGCAGTGCGAGTGCAGATACGCAGTATTTT. It translates to CSASADTQYF.